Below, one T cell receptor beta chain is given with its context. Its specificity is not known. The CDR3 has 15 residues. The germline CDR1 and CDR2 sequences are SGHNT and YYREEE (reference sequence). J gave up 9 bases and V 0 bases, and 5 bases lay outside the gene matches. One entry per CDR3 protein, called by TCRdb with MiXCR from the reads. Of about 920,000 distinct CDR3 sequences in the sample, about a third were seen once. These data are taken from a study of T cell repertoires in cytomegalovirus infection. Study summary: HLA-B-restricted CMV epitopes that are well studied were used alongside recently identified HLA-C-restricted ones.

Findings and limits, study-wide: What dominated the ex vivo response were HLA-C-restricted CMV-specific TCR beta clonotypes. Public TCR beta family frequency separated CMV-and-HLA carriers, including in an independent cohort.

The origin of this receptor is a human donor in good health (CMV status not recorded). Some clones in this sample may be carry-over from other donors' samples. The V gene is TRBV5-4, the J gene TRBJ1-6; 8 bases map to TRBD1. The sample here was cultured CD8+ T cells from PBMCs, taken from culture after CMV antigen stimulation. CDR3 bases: TGTGCCAGCAGCTTGGACGGACAGGGAGGTTCACCCCTCCACTTT. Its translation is CASSLDGQGGSPLHF.